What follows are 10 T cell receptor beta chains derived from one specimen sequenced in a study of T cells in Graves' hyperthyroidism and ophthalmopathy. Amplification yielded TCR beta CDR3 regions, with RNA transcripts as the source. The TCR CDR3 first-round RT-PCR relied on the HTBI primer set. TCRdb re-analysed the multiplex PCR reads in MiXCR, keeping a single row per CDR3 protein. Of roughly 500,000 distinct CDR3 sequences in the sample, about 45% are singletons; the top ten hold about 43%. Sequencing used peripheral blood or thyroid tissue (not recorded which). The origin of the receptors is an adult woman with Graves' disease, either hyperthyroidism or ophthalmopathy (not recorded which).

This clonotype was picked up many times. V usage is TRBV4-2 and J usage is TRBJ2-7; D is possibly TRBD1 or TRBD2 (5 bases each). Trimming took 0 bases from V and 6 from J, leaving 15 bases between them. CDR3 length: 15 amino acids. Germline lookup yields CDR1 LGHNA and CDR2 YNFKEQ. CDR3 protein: CASSQDPGARLEQYF. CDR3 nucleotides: TGTGCCAGCAGCCAAGACCCCGGGGCAAGGCTCGAGCAGTACTTC.

CDR3 residues: CASSHRDSLIEKLFF. CDR3 nucleotide sequence: TGTGCCAGCAGCCACCGGGACAGCCTAATCGAAAAACTGTTTTTT. V and J are TRBV7-9 and TRBJ1-4; 7 bases fit TRBD1. The germline CDR1 and CDR2 sequences are SEHNR and FQNEAQ (reference sequence). V lost 5 bases to trimming and J lost 8 bases; unmatched junction nucleotides: 11. The CDR3 is 15 amino acids.

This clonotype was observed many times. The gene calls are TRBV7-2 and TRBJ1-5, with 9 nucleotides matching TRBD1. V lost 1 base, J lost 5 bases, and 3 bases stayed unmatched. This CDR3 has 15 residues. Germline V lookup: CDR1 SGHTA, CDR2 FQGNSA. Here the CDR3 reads CASSLVDRGDQPQHF. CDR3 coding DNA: TGTGCCAGCAGCTTAGTGGACAGGGGTGATCAGCCCCAGCATTTT. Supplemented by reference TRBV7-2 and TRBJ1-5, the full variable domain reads GAGVSQSPSNKVTEKGKDVELRCDPISGHTALYWYRQSLGQGLEFLIYFQGNSAPDKSGLPSDRFSAERTGGSVSTLTIQRTQQEDSAVYLCASSLVDRGDQPQHFGDGTRLSIL.

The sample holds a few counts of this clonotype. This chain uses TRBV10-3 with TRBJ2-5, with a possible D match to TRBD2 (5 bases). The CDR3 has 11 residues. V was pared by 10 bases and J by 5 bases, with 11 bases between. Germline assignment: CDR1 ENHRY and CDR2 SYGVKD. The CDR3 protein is CATLAAETQYF. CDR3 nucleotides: TGTGCCACCCTAGCAGCGGAGACCCAGTACTTC.

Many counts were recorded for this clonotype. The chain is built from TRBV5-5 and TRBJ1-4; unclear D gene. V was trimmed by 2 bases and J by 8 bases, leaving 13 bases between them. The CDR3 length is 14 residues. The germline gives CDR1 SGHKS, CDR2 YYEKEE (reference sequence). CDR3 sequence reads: CASSLDIMGEKLFF. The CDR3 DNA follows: TGTGCCAGCAGCTTAGACATAATGGGGGAAAAACTGTTTTTT.

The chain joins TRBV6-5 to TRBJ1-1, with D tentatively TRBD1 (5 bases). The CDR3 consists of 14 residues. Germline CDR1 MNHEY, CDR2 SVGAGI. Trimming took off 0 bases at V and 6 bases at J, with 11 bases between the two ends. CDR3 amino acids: CASSYSNRLAEAFF. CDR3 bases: TGTGCCAGCAGTTACTCGAACAGGCTTGCTGAAGCTTTCTTT.

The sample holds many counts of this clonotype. As DNA, the CDR3 is TGCGCCAGCAGCCTCGCTCAGGGAACCTCCTATGGCTACACCTTC. Residues: CASSLAQGTSYGYTF. This rearrangement joins TRBV5-1 to TRBJ1-2, with a weak D call TRBD1 (5 bases). Trimming shortened V by 4 bases and J by 4 bases, and 17 bases separated the two germline ends. CDR1 and CDR2 (germline): SGHRS, YFSETQ. The CDR3 consists of 15 residues.

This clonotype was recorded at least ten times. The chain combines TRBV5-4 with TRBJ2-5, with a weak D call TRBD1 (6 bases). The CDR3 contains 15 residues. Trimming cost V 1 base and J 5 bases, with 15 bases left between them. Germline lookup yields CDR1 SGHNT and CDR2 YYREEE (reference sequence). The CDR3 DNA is TGTGCCAGCAGCTTGTCGCAGGGGATGCGGGAGACCCAGTACTTC. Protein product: CASSLSQGMRETQYF.

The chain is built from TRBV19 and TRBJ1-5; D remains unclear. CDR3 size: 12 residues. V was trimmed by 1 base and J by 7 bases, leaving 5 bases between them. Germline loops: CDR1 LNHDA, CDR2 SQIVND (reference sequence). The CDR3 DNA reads TGTGCCAGTAGTATAGGCGCCCAGCCCCAGCATTTT. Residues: CASSIGAQPQHF.

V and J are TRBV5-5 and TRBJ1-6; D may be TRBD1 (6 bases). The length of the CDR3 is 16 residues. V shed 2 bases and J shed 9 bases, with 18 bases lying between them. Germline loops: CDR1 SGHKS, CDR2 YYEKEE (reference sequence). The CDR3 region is CASSFDRRSRPSPLHF. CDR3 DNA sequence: TGTGCCAGCAGCTTTGACAGGAGGTCACGGCCTTCACCCCTCCACTTT.